The 21 T cell receptor beta chains presented below share a single source sample, sequenced in a study of T-cell memory formation after mild COVID-19. One entry per CDR3 protein, called by TCRdb with MiXCR from the 5' RACE reads. Of under 110,000 distinct CDR3 sequences listed, 15% to 20% were seen once; the top ten hold 25% to 35%. The sequenced material came from PBMCs or a T cell subset sorted from them (not recorded which). The receptors were sampled from an adult woman who had mild COVID-19 (a few samples of this study predate the infection). Cell type and time point are not known.

This clonotype was detected ten times or more. This sequence joins TRBV7-9 and TRBJ2-3; D unresolved. The CDR3 runs to 13 residues. Germline V lookup: CDR1 SEHNR, CDR2 FQNEAQ (reference sequence). Trimming left V 5 bases short and J 2 bases short, with 8 bases between. CDR3 nucleotide sequence: TGTGCCAGCAGCCCCCAGAACACAGATACGCAGTATTTT. Translation: CASSPQNTDTQYF. Based on the CDR3 plus reference TRBV7-9 and TRBJ2-3, the full variable domain is DTGVSQNPRHKITKRGQNVTFRCDPISEHNRLYWYRQTLGQGPEFLTYFQNEAQLEKSRLLSDRFSAERPKGSFSTLEIQRTEQGDSAMYLCASSPQNTDTQYFGPGTRLTVL.

The gene calls are TRBV12-3 or TRBV12-4 and TRBJ1-3; no clear D. This CDR3 is built from 15 residues. V shed 3 bases and J shed 2 bases, with 11 bases lying between them. CDR3 coding DNA: TGTGCCAGCAGTTTTCCCAGAAAGACTGGAAACACCATATATTTT. Translation: CASSFPRKTGNTIYF.

There are a few counts of this clonotype. The genes are TRBV7-6 and TRBJ2-1; a possible D gene is TRBD2 (5 bases). V gave up 1 base and J gave up 7 bases, with 17 bases separating them. The CDR3 contains 16 residues. Germline lookup yields CDR1 SGHVS and CDR2 FNYEAQ. The chain's CDR3 is CASSLVLGLADNEQFF. The DNA of the CDR3 is TGTGCCAGCAGCTTAGTTCTCGGGCTAGCTGATAATGAGCAGTTCTTC.

This clonotype showed up just a few times. The chain combines TRBV13 with TRBJ1-1, with D possibly TRBD1 on 6 matching bases. This CDR3 is 15 amino acids long. The V and J ends lost 1 base and 5 bases respectively, with 14 bases between them. The germline CDR1 and CDR2 sequences are PRHDT and FYEKMQ (reference sequence). CDR3 nucleotide sequence: TGTGCCAGCAGCTTAGAGGCAGGGGTTGGGACTGAAGCTTTCTTT. Residues: CASSLEAGVGTEAFF.

The CDR3 reads CASMATQGQGRYEQYF. The CDR3 nucleotides read TGTGCCAGCATGGCAACTCAGGGACAGGGCCGATACGAGCAGTACTTC. The genes are TRBV6-6 and TRBJ2-7; TRBD1 matches at 9 bases. Per germline, CDR1 MNHNY and CDR2 SVGAGI (reference sequence). V shed 7 bases and J 4 bases; nucleotides not matched to a gene: 14. The length of the CDR3 is 16 residues.

This clonotype was detected a few times. This chain connects TRBV7-6 to TRBJ2-2; D possibly corresponds to TRBD2 (5 bases). Germline V lookup: CDR1 SGHVS, CDR2 FNYEAQ. The CDR3 consists of 20 residues. Trimming left V 0 bases short and J 4 bases short, with 24 bases between. The CDR3: CASSLALLGLANRGTGELFF. CDR3 nucleotides: TGTGCCAGCAGCTTAGCGCTTTTGGGCCTGGCCAATCGGGGCACCGGGGAGCTGTTTTTT.

This clonotype was seen a handful of times. The V gene is TRBV20-1, the J gene TRBJ1-1; no firm D call. V was clipped by 6 bases and J by 11 bases, with 10 bases between them. This CDR3 is built from 9 residues. Germline V gene data show CDR1 as DFQATT and CDR2 as SNEGSKA (reference sequence). CDR3 sequence reads: CSAASVAFF. CDR3 DNA: TGCAGTGCCGCGTCGGTCGCTTTCTTT.

This clonotype was seen only a few times. The chain joins TRBV6-5 to TRBJ1-1; D is undetermined. V lost 6 bases and J lost 3, with 14 bases in between. The CDR3 is 14 residues long. CDR1 MNHEY and CDR2 SVGAGI come from the germline V gene. The CDR3 bases are TGTGCCAGCAGGCACTACGGGGTCGACACTGAAGCTTTCTTT. Translated: CASRHYGVDTEAFF.

This clonotype was counted a few times. The chain links TRBV20-1 to TRBJ2-2; perhaps TRBD1 as D (6 bases). The CDR3 has 15 amino acids. V was cut by 5 bases and J by 3 bases, with 16 bases left in between. The germline CDR1 and CDR2 sequences are DFQATT and SNEGSKA (reference sequence). CDR3 coding DNA: TGCAGTGCTTCTGCAGGGGTGGCGGACACCGGGGAGCTGTTTTTT. It yields the protein CSASAGVADTGELFF.

This chain joins TRBV25-1 and TRBJ1-1; D not resolved. This CDR3 is built from 12 residues. Germline CDR1 MGHDK, CDR2 SYGVNS. Between the trimmed V and J ends, which lost 6 bases and 3 bases, there was a span of 8 bases. CDR3 protein: CASRWGYTEAFF. DNA of the CDR3: TGTGCCAGCAGGTGGGGATACACTGAAGCTTTCTTT.

This clonotype has a single count. The chain recombines TRBV20-1 with TRBJ2-5, with D possibly being TRBD1 (5 bases). With 5 bases removed from V and 7 bases from J, the gap between germline ends came to 20 bases. The length of the CDR3 is 14 residues. CDR1 is DFQATT and CDR2 is SNEGSKA in the germline V gene (reference sequence). The chain's CDR3 is CSALRAQGVATQYF. CDR3 nucleotides: TGCAGTGCTCTCCGGGCCCAGGGTGTTGCGACCCAGTACTTC.

For the CDR3, the DNA is TGCGCCAGCAGCGACCGGGACAGGGGCTACGAGCAGTACTTC. Residues: CASSDRDRGYEQYF. The rearrangement uses TRBV5-1 and TRBJ2-7; 10 positions match TRBD1. The CDR3 sequence is 14 residues long. Trimming at V came to 4 bases and at J to 3 bases, leaving 4 bases not matched to a gene. Per germline, CDR1 SGHRS and CDR2 YFSETQ.

The V gene is TRBV19, the J gene TRBJ2-7; D possibly corresponds to TRBD2 (6 bases). V dropped 10 bases and J dropped 2 bases, with 15 bases sitting between them. Germline loops: CDR1 LNHDA, CDR2 SQIVND (reference sequence). This CDR3 comprises 13 residues. CDR3 residues: CATPPGLTYEQYF. DNA for the CDR3: TGTGCCACCCCCCCGGGACTCACCTACGAGCAGTACTTC.

This clonotype was seen a few times. The chain has TRBV30 and TRBJ1-2; D remains unclear. The V and J ends lost 6 bases and 3 bases respectively, with 11 bases between them. Germline-derived CDR1 and CDR2 are GTSNPN and SVGIG (reference sequence). This CDR3 has 12 residues. The CDR3 nucleotides read TGTGCCTGCCTAAAGAGCTACTATGGCTACACCTTC. Translated: CACLKSYYGYTF.

This clonotype was counted between two and nine times. The J gene is TRBJ2-7, the V gene TRBV5-6; D is ambiguous. Germline V gives CDR1 SGHDT, CDR2 YYEEEE. This CDR3 contains 13 residues. V lost 0 bases to trimming and J lost 5 bases, with 9 bases between them. The CDR3 protein is CASSLESNDEQYF. The CDR3 DNA reads as TGTGCCAGCAGCTTGGAATCAAACGACGAGCAGTACTTC.

This clonotype was detected a few times. The chain links TRBV7-6 to TRBJ2-1, with 10 bases that match TRBD2. Trimming took 4 bases from V and 7 from J; bases not matched to a gene: 7. This CDR3 has 15 residues. CDR1 SGHVS and CDR2 FNYEAQ come from the germline V gene. The CDR3 sequence: CASSYLAGVFNEQFF. The DNA of the CDR3 is TGTGCCAGCAGCTATCTAGCGGGAGTTTTTAATGAGCAGTTCTTC. The full variable domain, with the rest looked up from reference TRBV7-6 and TRBJ2-1, is GAGVSQSPRYKVTKRGQDVALRCDPISGHVSLYWYRQALGQGPEFLTYFNYEAQQDKSGLPNDRFSAERPEGSISTLTIQRTEQRDSAMYRCASSYLAGVFNEQFFGPGTRLTVL.

Only a few counts were recorded for this clonotype. The chain uses TRBV5-6 and TRBJ2-3, with 9 positions matching TRBD2. With V trimmed by 4 bases and J by 6 bases, 18 bases remained unmatched. The germline V gene encodes CDR1 SGHDT and CDR2 YYEEEE. This CDR3 spans 18 amino acids. For the CDR3, the DNA is TGTGCCAGCAGCGCCGCCGGTTTGAGCGGGGGGTCCAGGGATACGCAGTATTTT. Its protein is CASSAAGLSGGSRDTQYF.

This rearrangement joins TRBV7-9 to TRBJ2-7; 7 bases fit TRBD1. V dropped 6 bases and J dropped 6; count of bases not matched to a gene: 17. The CDR3 is made up of 16 amino acids. In germline, CDR1 is SEHNR, CDR2 FQNEAQ (reference sequence). DNA of the CDR3: TGTGCCAGCAGTTCACCCACAGGGGTCCAATTCCGCGAGCAGTACTTC. This translates into CASSSPTGVQFREQYF.

This clonotype was found a few times. V and J are TRBV6-1 and TRBJ1-5; D is perhaps TRBD1 (6 bases). Trimming cost V 3 bases and J 3 bases, with 12 bases left between them. Per the germline V gene, CDR1 is MNHNS and CDR2 is SASEGT. This CDR3 is 15 amino acids long. The CDR3 protein is CASSDPQGYNQPQHF. DNA for the CDR3: TGTGCCAGCAGTGACCCACAGGGTTACAATCAGCCCCAGCATTTT.

This clonotype was seen more than once but under ten times. V usage is TRBV20-1 and J usage is TRBJ2-7, with D possibly being TRBD2 (5 bases). Looked up from germline, CDR1 is DFQATT and CDR2 is SNEGSKA (reference sequence). Trimming shortened V by 0 bases and J by 9 bases, and 9 bases separated the two germline ends. This CDR3 spans 11 amino acids. The CDR3 protein is CSARDRGLQYF. The CDR3 nucleotides read TGCAGTGCTAGAGATCGGGGATTGCAGTACTTC.

The J gene is TRBJ2-1, the V gene TRBV4-1; 9 bases align to TRBD1. Germline CDR1 reads MGHRA; CDR2 reads YSYEKL. V shed 0 bases, J shed 6 bases, and the junction held 3 bases outside the gene matches. This CDR3 has 15 amino acids. CDR3 nucleotides: TGCGCCAGCAGCCAAGAGGGACAGGGTGGCAATGAGCAGTTCTTC. Its translation is CASSQEGQGGNEQFF.